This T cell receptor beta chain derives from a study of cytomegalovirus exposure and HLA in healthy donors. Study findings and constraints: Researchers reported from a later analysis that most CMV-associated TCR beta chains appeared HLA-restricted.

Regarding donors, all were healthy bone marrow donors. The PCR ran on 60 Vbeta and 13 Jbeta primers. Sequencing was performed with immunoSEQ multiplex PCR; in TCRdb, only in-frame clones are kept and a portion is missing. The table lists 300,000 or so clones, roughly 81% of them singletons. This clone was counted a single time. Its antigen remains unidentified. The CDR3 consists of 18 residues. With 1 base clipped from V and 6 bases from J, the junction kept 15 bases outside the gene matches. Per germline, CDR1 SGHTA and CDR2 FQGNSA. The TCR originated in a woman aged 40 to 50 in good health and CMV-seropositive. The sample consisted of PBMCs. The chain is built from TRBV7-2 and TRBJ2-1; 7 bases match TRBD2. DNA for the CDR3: TGTGCCAGCAGCTTAGAAGTTTTGGTTAGCGGGCGATCCAATGAGCAGTTCTTC. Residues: CASSLEVLVSGRSNEQFF. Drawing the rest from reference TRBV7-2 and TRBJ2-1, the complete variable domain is GAGVSQSPSNKVTEKGKDVELRCDPISGHTALYWYRQSLGQGLEFLIYFQGNSAPDKSGLPSDRFSAERTGGSVSTLTIQRTQQEDSAVYLCASSLEVLVSGRSNEQFFGPGTRLTVL.